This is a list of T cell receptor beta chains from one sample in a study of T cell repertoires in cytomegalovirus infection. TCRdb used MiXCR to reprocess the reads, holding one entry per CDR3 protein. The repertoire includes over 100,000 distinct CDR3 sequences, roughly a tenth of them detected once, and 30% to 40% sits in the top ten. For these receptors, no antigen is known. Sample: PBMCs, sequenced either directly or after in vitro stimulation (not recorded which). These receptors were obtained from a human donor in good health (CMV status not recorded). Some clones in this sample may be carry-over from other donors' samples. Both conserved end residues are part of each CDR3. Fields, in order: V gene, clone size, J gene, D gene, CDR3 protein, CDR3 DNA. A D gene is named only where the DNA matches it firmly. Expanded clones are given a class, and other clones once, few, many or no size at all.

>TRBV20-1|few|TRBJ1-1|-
CSARGPVTEAFF
TGCAGTGCTAGAGGCCCAGTCACTGAAGCTTTCTTT
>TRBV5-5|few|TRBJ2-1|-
CASSFGFRLEQFF
TGTGCCAGCAGCTTCGGATTCCGGCTTGAGCAGTTCTTC
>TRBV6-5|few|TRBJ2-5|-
CASSSQGETQYF
TGTGCCAGCAGTTCCCAGGGAGAGACCCAGTACTTC
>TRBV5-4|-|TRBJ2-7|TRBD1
CASSWGTGAYEQYF
TGTGCCAGCAGCTGGGGGACAGGGGCCTACGAGCAGTACTTC
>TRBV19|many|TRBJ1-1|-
CASTERELNTEAFF
TGTGCCAGTACTGAGAGGGAGCTGAACACTGAAGCTTTCTTT
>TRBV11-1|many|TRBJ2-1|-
CASSPEHNEQFF
TGTGCCAGCAGTCCAGAACATAATGAGCAGTTCTTC
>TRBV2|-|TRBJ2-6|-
CASTPGGANVLTF
TGTGCCAGCACCCCAGGAGGGGCCAACGTCCTGACTTTC
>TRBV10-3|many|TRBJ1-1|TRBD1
CAIRVSTGKNTEAFF
TGTGCCATCAGAGTGTCGACAGGGAAGAACACTGAAGCTTTCTTT
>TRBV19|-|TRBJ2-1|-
CASSIIGLTADEQFF
TGTGCCAGTAGTATAATAGGACTTACGGCTGATGAGCAGTTCTTC
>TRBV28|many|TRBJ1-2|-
CASSLPGNNYGYTF
TGTGCCAGCAGTCTCCCTGGAAACAACTATGGCTACACCTTC
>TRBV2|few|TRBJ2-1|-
CASSGVSGYNEQFF
TGTGCCAGCAGTGGTGTCAGCGGTTACAATGAGCAGTTCTTC
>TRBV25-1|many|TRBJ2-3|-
CASSPRWGNPYTDTQYF
TGTGCCAGCAGTCCCCGGTGGGGGAACCCTTACACAGATACGCAGTATTTT
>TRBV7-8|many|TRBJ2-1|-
CASSSVEGDYNEQFF
TGTGCCAGCAGCTCAGTTGAGGGGGACTACAATGAGCAGTTCTTC
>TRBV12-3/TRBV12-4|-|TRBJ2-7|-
CASSYTQDYEQYF
TGTGCCAGCAGTTACACCCAAGATTACGAGCAGTACTTC
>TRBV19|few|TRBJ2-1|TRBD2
CASKANGRRYNEQFF
TGTGCCAGTAAAGCTAACGGGAGGCGATACAATGAGCAGTTCTTC
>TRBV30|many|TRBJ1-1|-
CAWSEMDEAFF
TGTGCCTGGAGTGAAATGGATGAAGCTTTCTTT
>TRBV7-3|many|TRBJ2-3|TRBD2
CASSFSSGGGTDTQYF
TGTGCCAGCAGCTTCTCGTCGGGGGGGGGGACAGATACGCAGTATTTT
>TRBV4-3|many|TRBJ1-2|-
CASSQDLKGVYGYTF
TGCGCCAGCAGCCAAGATCTAAAAGGGGTCTATGGCTACACCTTC
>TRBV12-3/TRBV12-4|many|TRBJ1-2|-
CASSLRQARGYTF
TGTGCCAGCAGTTTGAGGCAGGCGCGAGGCTACACCTTC
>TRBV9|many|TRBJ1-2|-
CASSVGGSHYTF
TGTGCCAGCAGCGTAGGCGGAAGCCACTACACCTTC
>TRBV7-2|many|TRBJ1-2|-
CASSRATVYGYTF
TGTGCCAGCAGCCGAGCGACAGTTTATGGCTACACCTTC
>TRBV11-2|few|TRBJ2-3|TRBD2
CASSRPGAGGDTQYF
TGTGCCAGCAGCCGCCCGGGGGCGGGAGGAGATACGCAGTATTTT
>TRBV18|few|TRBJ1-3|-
CASSPVPALSGNTIYF
TGTGCCAGCTCACCCGTCCCCGCTCTATCCGGAAACACCATATATTTT
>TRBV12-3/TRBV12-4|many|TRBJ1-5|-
CASSFAGGQPQHF
TGTGCCAGCAGTTTCGCGGGAGGTCAGCCCCAGCATTTT
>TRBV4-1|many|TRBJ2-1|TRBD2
CASSQGASGWGNEQFF
TGCGCCAGCAGCCAAGGGGCTAGCGGGTGGGGTAATGAGCAGTTCTTC
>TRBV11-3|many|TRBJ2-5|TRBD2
CASSKGLAETQYF
TGTGCCAGCAGCAAGGGACTAGCAGAGACCCAGTACTTC
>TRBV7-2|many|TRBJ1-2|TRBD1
CASSWPRTGGNGYTF
TGTGCCAGCAGCTGGCCGCGGACAGGGGGGAATGGCTACACCTTC
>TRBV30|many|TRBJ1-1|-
CAWSRWGGADTEAFF
TGTGCCTGGAGTCGGTGGGGGGGCGCGGACACTGAAGCTTTCTTT
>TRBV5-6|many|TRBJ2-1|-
CASSSWTEGLSGEQFF
TGTGCCAGCAGCTCATGGACGGAGGGTTTATCGGGTGAGCAGTTCTTC
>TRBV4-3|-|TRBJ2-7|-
CASSQGVSYEQYF
TGCGCCAGCAGCCAGGGAGTTAGCTACGAGCAGTACTTC
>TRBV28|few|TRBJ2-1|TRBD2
CASSVASGNYYNEQFF
TGTGCCAGCTCTGTGGCTAGCGGGAACTACTACAATGAGCAGTTCTTC
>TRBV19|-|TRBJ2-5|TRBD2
CASSSGGTQETQYF
TGTGCCAGTAGCAGCGGGGGAACCCAAGAGACCCAGTACTTC
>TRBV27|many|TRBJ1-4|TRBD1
CASSTHRGPNEKLFF
TGTGCCAGCAGTACTCACAGGGGTCCTAATGAAAAACTGTTTTTT
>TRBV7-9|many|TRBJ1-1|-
CASSLGIRDTEAFF
TGTGCCAGCAGCTTAGGGATCCGGGACACTGAAGCTTTCTTT
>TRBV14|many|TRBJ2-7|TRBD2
CASSQVSGALAGGISSYEQYF
TGTGCCAGCAGCCAGGTTTCGGGTGCGCTAGCGGGAGGAATCTCTTCCTACGAGCAGTACTTC
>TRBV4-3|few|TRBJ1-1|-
CASSQDAGAGEAFF
TGCGCCAGCAGCCAAGACGCAGGGGCGGGTGAAGCTTTCTTT
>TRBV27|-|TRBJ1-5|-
CASSLPGEGKPQHF
TGTGCCAGCAGTCTCCCCGGGGAAGGCAAGCCCCAGCATTTT
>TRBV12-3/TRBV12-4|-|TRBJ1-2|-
CASCRPGWYGDGYTF
TGTGCCAGCTGTCGACCCGGGTGGTACGGCGATGGCTACACCTTC
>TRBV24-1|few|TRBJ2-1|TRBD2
CATSDFLAGYNEQFF
TGTGCCACCAGTGATTTTCTAGCGGGCTACAATGAGCAGTTCTTC
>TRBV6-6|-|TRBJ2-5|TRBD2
CASSYSGTSGTETQYF
TGTGCCAGCAGTTACTCCGGGACTAGCGGGACGGAGACCCAGTACTTC
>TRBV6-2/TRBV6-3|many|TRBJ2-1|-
CASRAATVGHNEQFF
TGTGCCAGCAGAGCAGCGACCGTGGGACACAATGAGCAGTTCTTC